One sample yielded the 30 T cell receptor beta chains listed below, sequenced in a study of T cells in narcolepsy. Method: immunoSEQ multiplex PCR; TCRdb's copy keeps in-frame clones and lacks some. The sample carries more than 30,000 clones, around 83% recorded once. The sequenced sample was CD45RA- memory CD4+ T cells from PBMCs. All receptors derive from a human donor with narcolepsy.

The chain uses TRBV13 and TRBJ1-2; maybe TRBD1 (5 bases). The CDR3 is 15 amino acids. The V gene's germline CDR1 is PRHDT and CDR2 FYEKMQ (reference sequence). V was pared by 2 bases and J by 4 bases, with 14 bases between. CDR3 protein: CASSLKAGNRYGYTF. The CDR3 nucleotides read TGTGCCAGCAGCTTAAAGGCAGGGAATCGCTATGGCTACACCTTC.

This chain links TRBV7-3 with TRBJ1-3; D may be TRBD1 (5 bases). CDR1 is SGHTA and CDR2 is FQGTGA in the germline V gene. V was pared by 5 bases and J by 2 bases, with 10 bases between. The CDR3 has 14 residues. The CDR3 region has the DNA TGTGCCAGCAGCCCAGGGACGGCTGGAAACACCATATATTTT. Encoded protein: CASSPGTAGNTIYF.

The chain couples TRBV5-4 to TRBJ1-2; D unclear. This CDR3 has 15 amino acids. CDR1 and CDR2 from the germline V gene are SGHNT and YYREEE (reference sequence). V lost 4 bases and J 5 bases, leaving 18 bases between the germline ends. The CDR3 region has the DNA TGTGCCAGCAGCCTCGGAGGACGGAAAACTTATGGCTACACCTTC. Its protein is CASSLGGRKTYGYTF.

The chain couples TRBV29-1 to TRBJ2-3; 10 bases match TRBD2. The J segment lost 0 bases and the V segment lost 8 bases, leaving 8 bases of the junction unmatched. Germline CDR1 reads SQVTM; CDR2 reads ANQGSEA. The CDR3 consists of 15 residues. The CDR3 region is CSSIGLAASTDTQYF. DNA of the CDR3: TGCAGCTCCATTGGACTAGCGGCTAGCACAGATACGCAGTATTTT.

The chain joins TRBV6-1 to TRBJ2-3; D unclear. V shed 3 bases and J shed 4 bases, with 11 bases lying between them. The CDR3 has 14 residues. The germline V gene has CDR1 MNHNS and CDR2 SASEGT. The CDR3 here is CASSETVNPDTQYF. CDR3 bases: TGTGCCAGCAGTGAGACGGTTAACCCAGATACGCAGTATTTT.

The V and J genes are TRBV2 and TRBJ1-1; D may be TRBD1 (5 bases). Between the trimmed V and J ends, which lost 6 bases and 0 bases, there was a span of 11 bases. The CDR3 extends over 14 amino acids. Per the germline V gene, CDR1 is SNHLY and CDR2 is FYNNEI. The CDR3 spells CASRGTFMNTEAFF. Here the CDR3 DNA reads TGTGCCAGCAGGGGGACGTTTATGAACACTGAAGCTTTCTTT.

This chain connects TRBV18 to TRBJ1-4; 9 bases are shared with TRBD1. The CDR3 covers 13 residues. The germline CDR1 and CDR2 sequences are KGHSH and LQKENI. With V trimmed by 6 bases and J by 5 bases, 1 base remained unmatched. This CDR3 reads CASSGTGNEKLFF. The CDR3 bases are TGTGCCAGCTCCGGGACAGGGAATGAAAAACTGTTTTTT.

The J gene is TRBJ1-1, the V gene TRBV30; 7 nucleotides align to TRBD1. V shed 2 bases, J shed 2 bases, and the junction held 2 bases outside the gene matches. Germline V lookup: CDR1 GTSNPN, CDR2 SVGIG (reference sequence). CDR3 length: 13 amino acids. DNA for the CDR3: TGTGCCTGGAGTCAGGGGGGTAACACTGAAGCTTTCTTT. This gives the protein CAWSQGGNTEAFF.

The chain links TRBV7-8 to TRBJ2-5; D might be TRBD1 (5 bases). Germline assignment: CDR1 SGHVS and CDR2 FQNEAQ. V was shortened by 0 bases and J by 4 bases, with 12 bases between the two germline ends. The length of the CDR3 is 15 residues. This chain's CDR3 is CASSLAAGLGETQYF. The CDR3 bases are TGTGCCAGCAGCTTAGCTGCAGGGCTGGGAGAGACCCAGTACTTC.

This chain uses TRBV20-1 with TRBJ1-4; no firm D call. V was shortened by 4 bases and J by 10 bases, with 10 bases between the two germline ends. The CDR3 extends over 11 amino acids. Germline CDR1 and CDR2: DFQATT and SNEGSKA (reference sequence). CDR3 in DNA: TGCAGTGCTAAAGAGGTCGGAAAACTGTTTTTT. Translated, it gives CSAKEVGKLFF.

This chain links TRBV12-5 with TRBJ2-5; TRBD2 aligns across 12 bases. Per germline, CDR1 LGHNT and CDR2 FRNRAP. The V and J ends lost 11 bases and 5 bases, in that order; junction bases with no gene match: 9. This CDR3 has 14 residues. The DNA for the CDR3 is TGTGCTGTATCTAGCGGGGGGGAATATGAGACCCAGTACTTC. It codes for CAVSSGGEYETQYF.

V is TRBV2 and J is TRBJ1-2, with TRBD1 as a possible D gene (5 bases). The germline gives CDR1 SNHLY, CDR2 FYNNEI. This CDR3 has 13 residues. Trimming took off 8 bases at V and 5 bases at J, with 15 bases between the two ends. The CDR3 is CASGGGAGYGYTF. In DNA, the CDR3 is TGTGCCAGCGGGGGTGGGGCGGGTTATGGCTACACCTTC.

The chain uses TRBV6-1 and TRBJ1-5; 8 nucleotides align to TRBD1. Trimming took 1 base from V and 7 from J; bases not matched to a gene: 3. The germline V gene encodes CDR1 MNHNS and CDR2 SASEGT. This CDR3 is 14 amino acids long. The CDR3 loop is CASSEGTGRQPQHF. The CDR3 DNA is TGTGCCAGCAGTGAAGGGACAGGGAGGCAGCCCCAGCATTTT.

In DNA form, the CDR3 reads TGTGCCAGTAGTACCCGAGCGGGCCACAATCAGCCCCAGCATTTT. This translates into CASSTRAGHNQPQHF. This rearrangement joins TRBV19 to TRBJ1-5; unclear D gene. The V gene's germline CDR1 is LNHDA and CDR2 SQIVND (reference sequence). The CDR3 consists of 15 residues. V was pared by 4 bases and J by 3 bases, with 13 bases between.

This clone has a single count. V gene TRBV4-2 combines with J gene TRBJ1-5; D gene uncertain. Germline V gene lookup returns CDR1 LGHNA and CDR2 YNFKEQ. With 0 bases removed from V and 2 bases from J, the gap between germline ends came to 11 bases. The CDR3 covers 16 residues. CDR3: CASSQDQGNGNQPQHF. CDR3 coding DNA: TGTGCCAGCAGCCAAGATCAAGGGAATGGCAATCAGCCCCAGCATTTT.

V and J are TRBV19 and TRBJ1-2; D is uncertain. V was trimmed by 6 bases and J by 0 bases, leaving 20 bases between them. The CDR3 sequence is 17 residues long. CDR1 and CDR2 from the germline V gene are LNHDA and SQIVND (reference sequence). The CDR3 DNA is TGTGCCAGTAGATGGAGTACAGAAGTAGACGCTAACTATGGCTACACCTTC. As protein: CASRWSTEVDANYGYTF.

This sequence joins TRBV7-8 and TRBJ1-1; D gene unclear. CDR3 size: 13 residues. CDR1 and CDR2 (germline): SGHVS, FQNEAQ. V was shortened by 5 bases and J by 3 bases, with 10 bases between the two germline ends. The CDR3 protein is CASSQLSDTEAFF. The CDR3 nucleotides read TGTGCCAGCAGCCAATTAAGTGACACTGAAGCTTTCTTT.

The rearrangement uses TRBV5-1 and TRBJ2-5; the match to TRBD1 covers 8 bases. Germline CDR1 is SGHRS and CDR2 is YFSETQ. V was clipped by 0 bases and J by 4 bases; unmatched bases: 5. CDR3 length equals 15 residues. CDR3: CASSLGVQGVETQYF. For the CDR3, the DNA is TGCGCCAGCAGCTTGGGCGTACAGGGGGTAGAGACCCAGTACTTC.

The CDR3 bases are TGTGCCTGGAGTGTAGGGACAGGGACTCACGAGCAGTACTTC. Translation: CAWSVGTGTHEQYF. This chain uses TRBV30 with TRBJ2-7, with TRBD1 matching 9 bases. Germline V gene data show CDR1 as GTSNPN and CDR2 as SVGIG (reference sequence). V was clipped by 0 bases and J by 5 bases; unmatched bases: 5. The CDR3 length is 14 residues. Full variable domain (outside the CDR3, taken from reference TRBV30 and TRBJ2-7): SQTIHQWPATLVQPVGSPLSLECTVEGTSNPNLYWYRQAAGRGLQLLFYSVGIGQISSEVPQNLSASRPQDRQFILSSKKLLLSDSGFYLCAWSVGTGTHEQYFGPGTRLTVT.

The CDR3, as DNA: TGTGCCAGCAGTGCCATGATGAACACTGAAGCTTTCTTT. It yields the protein CASSAMMNTEAFF. The chain has TRBV7-7 and TRBJ1-1; no firm D call. V was trimmed by 6 bases and J by 0 bases, leaving 8 bases between them. The CDR3 covers 13 residues. Germline assignment: CDR1 SSHAT and CDR2 FNYEAQ (reference sequence).

The chain carries TRBV11-2 and TRBJ2-5; perhaps TRBD2 as D (5 bases). CDR3 length: 14 amino acids. Trimming stripped 0 bases from V and 6 bases from J, with 11 bases between. Per the germline V gene, CDR1 is SGHAT and CDR2 is FQNNGV. The CDR3: CASSLDRGGQTQYF. The CDR3 DNA follows: TGTGCCAGCAGCTTAGATCGGGGTGGGCAGACCCAGTACTTC.

The chain is built from TRBV6-1 and TRBJ1-5; D not certain. CDR3 length: 11 amino acids. The germline V and J ends were trimmed by 3 bases and 5 bases, with 2 bases remaining between them. Per germline, CDR1 MNHNS and CDR2 SASEGT. CDR3 in amino acids: CASSEDQPQHF. The CDR3 DNA follows: TGTGCCAGCAGTGAGGATCAGCCCCAGCATTTT.

In DNA form, the CDR3 reads TGTGCCAGCTCCCTGTTCGGAGACAGGGGACATGGCTACACCTTC. Amino acid sequence: CASSLFGDRGHGYTF. This rearrangement joins TRBV18 to TRBJ1-2, with 8 bases lining up with TRBD1. Germline V gene sequence: CDR1 KGHSH, CDR2 LQKENI. The J segment lost 6 bases and the V segment lost 6 bases, leaving 12 bases of the junction unmatched. CDR3 length: 15 amino acids. Filled out from reference TRBV18 and TRBJ1-2, the complete variable domain reads NAGVMQNPRHLVRRRGQEARLRCSPMKGHSHVYWYRQLPEEGLKFMVYLQKENIIDESGMPKERFSAEFPKEGPSILRIQQVVRGDSAAYFCASSLFGDRGHGYTFGSGTRLTVV.

This clone turned up a few times. This chain uses TRBV2 with TRBJ1-2, with TRBD1 as a possible D gene (5 bases). The CDR3 covers 10 residues. The germline V gene encodes CDR1 SNHLY and CDR2 FYNNEI. Trimming pared 7 bases from V and 8 bases from J, leaving 8 bases between. The CDR3 DNA reads TGTGCCAGCACCGGGGGGGGCTACACCTTC. Its translation: CASTGGGYTF.

The chain is built from TRBV11-2 and TRBJ2-3; D call uncertain. CDR3 size: 13 residues. Trimming stripped 0 bases from V and 2 bases from J, with 3 bases between. From germline, CDR1 is SGHAT and CDR2 FQNNGV. CDR3 sequence reads: CASSLDPTDTQYF. CDR3 nucleotides: TGTGCCAGCAGCTTAGATCCCACAGATACGCAGTATTTT.

The rearrangement links TRBV5-8 to TRBJ2-7, with D uncertain. CDR3 size: 16 residues. Trimming took 1 base from V and 0 from J, leaving 14 bases between them. Germline V gene lookup returns CDR1 SGHTS and CDR2 YDEGEE. The CDR3 DNA reads as TGTGCCAGCAGCTTGTTTACCGGGTTTATCTCCTACGAGCAGTACTTC. Its translation: CASSLFTGFISYEQYF.

This sequence joins TRBV25-1 and TRBJ1-5; D uncertain. The V end was cut by 0 bases, the J end by 5 bases, with 8 bases between. CDR1 is MGHDK, CDR2 SYGVNS, per germline. The CDR3 loop spans 14 amino acids. The chain's CDR3 is CASSEYFGDQPQHF. For the CDR3, the DNA is TGTGCCAGCAGTGAATATTTCGGGGATCAGCCCCAGCATTTT.

This chain joins TRBV11-2 and TRBJ1-4; a possible D gene is TRBD1 (6 bases). From germline, CDR1 is SGHAT and CDR2 FQNNGV. The CDR3 has 15 amino acids. Trimming took 4 bases from V and 4 from J, leaving 13 bases between them. As DNA, the CDR3 is TGTGCCAGCAGCTGGGGGCAGGGTAATAATGAAAAACTGTTTTTT. This translates into CASSWGQGNNEKLFF.

The table lists this clone with a count of one. The rearrangement links TRBV9 to TRBJ1-3, with unresolved D. V lost 3 bases to trimming and J lost 0 bases, with 13 bases between them. Germline CDR1 and CDR2: SGDLS and YYNGEE. This CDR3 spans 16 amino acids. The CDR3 nucleotides are TGTGCCAGCAGCGCCTTTGACGGAAGCTCTGGAAACACCATATATTTT. Amino acid sequence: CASSAFDGSSGNTIYF.

This rearrangement joins TRBV4-1 to TRBJ1-1, with TRBD1 as a possible D gene (5 bases). The germline V and J ends were trimmed by 2 bases and 3 bases, with 19 bases remaining between them. In germline, CDR1 is MGHRA, CDR2 YSYEKL. The CDR3 runs to 17 residues. CDR3 region: CASSQWGSVIVDTEAFF. For the CDR3, the DNA is TGCGCCAGCAGCCAATGGGGGTCGGTTATTGTGGACACTGAAGCTTTCTTT.